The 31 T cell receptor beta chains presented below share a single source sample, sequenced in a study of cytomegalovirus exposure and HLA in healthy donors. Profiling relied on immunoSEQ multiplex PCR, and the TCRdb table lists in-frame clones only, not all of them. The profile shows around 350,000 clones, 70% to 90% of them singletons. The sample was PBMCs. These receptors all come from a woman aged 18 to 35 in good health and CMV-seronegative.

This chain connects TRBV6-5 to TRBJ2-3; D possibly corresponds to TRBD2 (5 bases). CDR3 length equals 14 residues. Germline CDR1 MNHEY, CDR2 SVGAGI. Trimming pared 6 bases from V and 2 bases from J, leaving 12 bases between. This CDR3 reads CASRRSGNTDTQYF. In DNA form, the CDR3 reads TGTGCCAGCAGGAGGAGCGGTAACACAGATACGCAGTATTTT.

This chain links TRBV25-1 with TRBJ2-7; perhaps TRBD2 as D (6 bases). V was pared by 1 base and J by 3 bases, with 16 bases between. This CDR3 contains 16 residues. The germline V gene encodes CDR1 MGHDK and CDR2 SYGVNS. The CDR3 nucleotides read TGTGCCAGCAGTGAATTAAATACCCGGAGGGGCTACGAGCAGTACTTC. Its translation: CASSELNTRRGYEQYF.

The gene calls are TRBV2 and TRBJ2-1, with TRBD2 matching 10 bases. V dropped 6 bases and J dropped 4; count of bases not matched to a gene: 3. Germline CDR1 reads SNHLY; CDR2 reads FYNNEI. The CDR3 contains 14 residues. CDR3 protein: CASSWTSGYNEQFF. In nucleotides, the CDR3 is TGTGCCAGCAGCTGGACTAGCGGATACAATGAGCAGTTCTTC.

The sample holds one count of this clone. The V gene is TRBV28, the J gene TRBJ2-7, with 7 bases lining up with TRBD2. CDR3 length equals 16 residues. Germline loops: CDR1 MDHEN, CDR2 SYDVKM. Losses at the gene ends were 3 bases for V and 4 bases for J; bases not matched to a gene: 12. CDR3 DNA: TGTGCCAGCAGTTTTAGGTTGCTAGCGGAGACTTACGAGCAGTACTTC. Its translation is CASSFRLLAETYEQYF.

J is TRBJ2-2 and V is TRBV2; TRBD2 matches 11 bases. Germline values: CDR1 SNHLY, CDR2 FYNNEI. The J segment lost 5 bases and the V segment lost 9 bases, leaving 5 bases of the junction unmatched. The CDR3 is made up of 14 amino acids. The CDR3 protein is CASGASGRTGELFF. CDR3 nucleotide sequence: TGTGCCAGTGGGGCTAGCGGGAGGACCGGGGAGCTGTTTTTT.

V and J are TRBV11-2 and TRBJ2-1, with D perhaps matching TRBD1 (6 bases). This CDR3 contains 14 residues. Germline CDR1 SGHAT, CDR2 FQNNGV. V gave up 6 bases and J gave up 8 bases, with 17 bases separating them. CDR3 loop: CASSYRVSWDEQFF. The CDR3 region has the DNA TGTGCCAGCAGTTACAGGGTGAGCTGGGATGAGCAGTTCTTC.

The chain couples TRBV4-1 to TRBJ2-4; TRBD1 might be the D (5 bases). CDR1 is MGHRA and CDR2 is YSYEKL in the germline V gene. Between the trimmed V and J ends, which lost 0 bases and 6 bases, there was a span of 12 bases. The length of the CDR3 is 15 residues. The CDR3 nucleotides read TGCGCCAGCAGCCAAGATGGCGGCCAGGGAAACATTCAGTACTTC. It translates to CASSQDGGQGNIQYF.

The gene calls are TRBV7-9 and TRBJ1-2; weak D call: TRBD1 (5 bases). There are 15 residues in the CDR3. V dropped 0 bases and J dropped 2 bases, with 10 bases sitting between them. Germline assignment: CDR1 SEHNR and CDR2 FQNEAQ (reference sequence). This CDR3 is CASSLAGGDNYGYTF. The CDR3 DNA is TGTGCCAGCAGCTTAGCGGGGGGAGACAACTATGGCTACACCTTC.

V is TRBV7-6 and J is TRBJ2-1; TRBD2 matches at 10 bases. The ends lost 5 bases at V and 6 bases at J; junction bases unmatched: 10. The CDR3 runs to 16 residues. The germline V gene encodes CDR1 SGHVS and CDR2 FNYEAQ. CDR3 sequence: CASSPRIAGGINEQFF. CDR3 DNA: TGTGCCAGCAGCCCCCGGATAGCGGGAGGCATCAATGAGCAGTTCTTC.

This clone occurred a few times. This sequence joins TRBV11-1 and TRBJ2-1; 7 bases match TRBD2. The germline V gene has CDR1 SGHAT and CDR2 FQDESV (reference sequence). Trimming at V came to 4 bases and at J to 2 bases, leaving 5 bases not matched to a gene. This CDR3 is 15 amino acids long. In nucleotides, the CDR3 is TGTGCCAGCAGCTCGAGCGGGGCTCCCTACAATGAGCAGTTCTTC. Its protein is CASSSSGAPYNEQFF. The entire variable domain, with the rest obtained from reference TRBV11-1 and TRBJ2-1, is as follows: EAEVAQSPRYKITEKSQAVAFWCDPISGHATLYWYRQILGQGPELLVQFQDESVVDDSQLPKDRFSAERLKGVDSTLKIQPAELGDSAMYLCASSSSGAPYNEQFFGPGTRLTVL.

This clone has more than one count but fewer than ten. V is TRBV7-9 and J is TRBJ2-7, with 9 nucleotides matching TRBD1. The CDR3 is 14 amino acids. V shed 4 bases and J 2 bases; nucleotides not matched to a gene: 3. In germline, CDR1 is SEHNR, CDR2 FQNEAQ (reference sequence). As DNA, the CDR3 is TGTGCCAGCAGCTGGGGACAGGGACCCTACGAGCAGTACTTC. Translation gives CASSWGQGPYEQYF.

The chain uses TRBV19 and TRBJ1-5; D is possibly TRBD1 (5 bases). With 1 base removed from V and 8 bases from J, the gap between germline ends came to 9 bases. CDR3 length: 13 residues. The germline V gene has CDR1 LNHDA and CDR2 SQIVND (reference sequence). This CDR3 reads CASSIGGMKPQHF. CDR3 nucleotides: TGTGCCAGTAGTATAGGGGGCATGAAGCCCCAGCATTTT.

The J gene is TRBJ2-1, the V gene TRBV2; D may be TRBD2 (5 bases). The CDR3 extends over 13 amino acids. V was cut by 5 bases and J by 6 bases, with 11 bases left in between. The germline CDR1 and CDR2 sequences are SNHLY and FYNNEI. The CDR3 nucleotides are TGTGCCAGCAGTAGGAGCGCGGGCAATGAGCAGTTCTTC. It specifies CASSRSAGNEQFF.

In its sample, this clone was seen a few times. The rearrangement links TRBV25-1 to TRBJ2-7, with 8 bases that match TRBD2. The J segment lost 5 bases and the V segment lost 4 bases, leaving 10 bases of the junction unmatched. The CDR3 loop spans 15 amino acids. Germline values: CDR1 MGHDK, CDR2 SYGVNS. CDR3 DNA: TGTGCCAGCAGTGCCATAATAGCGGGGCCTCACGAGCAGTACTTC. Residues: CASSAIIAGPHEQYF.

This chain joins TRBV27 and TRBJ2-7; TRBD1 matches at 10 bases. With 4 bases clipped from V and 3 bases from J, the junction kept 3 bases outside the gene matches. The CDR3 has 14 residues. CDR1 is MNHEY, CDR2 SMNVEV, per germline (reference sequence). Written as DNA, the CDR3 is TGTGCCAGCAGTTCAAGGGACAGGGGCTACGAGCAGTACTTC. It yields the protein CASSSRDRGYEQYF.

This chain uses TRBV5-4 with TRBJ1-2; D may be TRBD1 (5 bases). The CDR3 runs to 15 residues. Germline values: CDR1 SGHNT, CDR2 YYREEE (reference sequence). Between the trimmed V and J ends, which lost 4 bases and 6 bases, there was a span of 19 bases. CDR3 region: CASSPAWAAGDGYTF. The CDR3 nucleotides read TGTGCCAGCAGCCCTGCTTGGGCGGCGGGGGATGGCTACACCTTC.

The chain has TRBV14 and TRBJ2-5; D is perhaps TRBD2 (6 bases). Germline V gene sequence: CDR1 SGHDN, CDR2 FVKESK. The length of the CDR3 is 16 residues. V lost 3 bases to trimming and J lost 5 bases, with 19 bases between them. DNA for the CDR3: TGTGCCAGCAGCCACGGGGACTTACTTTATTCTGAGACCCAGTACTTC. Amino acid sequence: CASSHGDLLYSETQYF.

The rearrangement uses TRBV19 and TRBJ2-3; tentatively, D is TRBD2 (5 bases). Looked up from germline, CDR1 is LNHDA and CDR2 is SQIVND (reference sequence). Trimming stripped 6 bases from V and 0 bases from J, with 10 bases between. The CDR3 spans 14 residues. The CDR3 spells CASRRGLSTDTQYF. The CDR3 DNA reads TGTGCCAGTAGGAGAGGGCTTAGCACAGATACGCAGTATTTT. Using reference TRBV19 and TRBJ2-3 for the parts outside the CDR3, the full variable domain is DGGITQSPKYLFRKEGQNVTLSCEQNLNHDAMYWYRQDPGQGLRLIYYSQIVNDFQKGDIAEGYSVSREKKESFPLTVTSAQKNPTAFYLCASRRGLSTDTQYFGPGTRLTVL.

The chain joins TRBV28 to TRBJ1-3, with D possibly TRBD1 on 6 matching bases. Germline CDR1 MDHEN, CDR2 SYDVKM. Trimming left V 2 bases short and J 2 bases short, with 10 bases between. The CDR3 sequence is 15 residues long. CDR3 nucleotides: TGTGCCAGCAGTTTAGGGGGCACGCCTGGAAACACCATATATTTT. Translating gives CASSLGGTPGNTIYF. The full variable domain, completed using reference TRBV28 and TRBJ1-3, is DVKVTQSSRYLVKRTGEKVFLECVQDMDHENMFWYRQDPGLGLRLIYFSYDVKMKEKGDIPEGYSVSREKKERFSLILESASTNQTSMYLCASSLGGTPGNTIYFGEGSWLTVV.

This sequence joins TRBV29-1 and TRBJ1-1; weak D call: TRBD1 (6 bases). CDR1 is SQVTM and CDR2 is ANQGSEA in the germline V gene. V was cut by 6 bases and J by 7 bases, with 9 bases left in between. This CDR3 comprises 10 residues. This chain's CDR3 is CSVGGLEAFF. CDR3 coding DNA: TGCAGCGTGGGGGGGCTTGAAGCTTTCTTT.

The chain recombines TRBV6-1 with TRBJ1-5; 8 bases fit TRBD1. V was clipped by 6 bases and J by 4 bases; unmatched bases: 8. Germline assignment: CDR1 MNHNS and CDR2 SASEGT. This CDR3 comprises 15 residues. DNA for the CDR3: TGTGCCAGCAGGGTCGACAGGGGCCGAAATCAGCCCCAGCATTTT. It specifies CASRVDRGRNQPQHF.

DNA of the CDR3: TGTGCCACTGGGACTAGCGGATCTGGGCGGGGCGGGGAGCTGTTTTTT. Translated: CATGTSGSGRGGELFF. The V and J genes are TRBV19 and TRBJ2-2; 11 nucleotides match TRBD2. CDR1 LNHDA and CDR2 SQIVND come from the germline V gene (reference sequence). V lost 10 bases and J lost 7; bases outside the gene matches: 14. The CDR3 loop spans 16 amino acids.

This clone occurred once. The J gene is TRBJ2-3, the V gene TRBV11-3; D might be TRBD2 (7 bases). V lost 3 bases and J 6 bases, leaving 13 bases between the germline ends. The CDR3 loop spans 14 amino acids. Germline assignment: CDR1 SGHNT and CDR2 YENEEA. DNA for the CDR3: TGTGCCAGCAGCTTTGGAGGGGGGGCGGATACGCAGTATTTT. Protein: CASSFGGGADTQYF.

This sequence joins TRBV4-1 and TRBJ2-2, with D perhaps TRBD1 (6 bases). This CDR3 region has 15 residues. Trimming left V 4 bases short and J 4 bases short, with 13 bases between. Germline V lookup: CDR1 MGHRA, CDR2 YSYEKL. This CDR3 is CASSLRDTITGELFF. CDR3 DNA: TGCGCCAGCAGCCTCCGGGACACCATCACCGGGGAGCTGTTTTTT.

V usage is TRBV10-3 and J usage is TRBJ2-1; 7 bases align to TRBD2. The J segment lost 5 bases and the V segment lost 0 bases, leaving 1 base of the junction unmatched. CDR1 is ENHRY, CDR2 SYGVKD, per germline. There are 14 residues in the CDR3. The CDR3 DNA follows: TGTGCCATCAGTGAGTCGACTAGCAACAATGAGCAGTTCTTC. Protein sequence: CAISESTSNNEQFF.

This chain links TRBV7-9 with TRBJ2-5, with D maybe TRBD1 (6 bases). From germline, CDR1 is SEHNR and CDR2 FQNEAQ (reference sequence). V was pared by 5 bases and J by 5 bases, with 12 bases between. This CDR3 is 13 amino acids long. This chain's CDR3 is CASSPRGGETQYF. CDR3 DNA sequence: TGTGCCAGCAGCCCCCGTGGGGGCGAGACCCAGTACTTC.

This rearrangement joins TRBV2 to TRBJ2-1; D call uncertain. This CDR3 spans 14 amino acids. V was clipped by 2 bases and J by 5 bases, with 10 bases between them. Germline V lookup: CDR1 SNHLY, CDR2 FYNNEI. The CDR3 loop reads CASSEYASNNEQFF. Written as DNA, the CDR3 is TGTGCCAGCAGTGAATACGCTAGTAACAATGAGCAGTTCTTC.

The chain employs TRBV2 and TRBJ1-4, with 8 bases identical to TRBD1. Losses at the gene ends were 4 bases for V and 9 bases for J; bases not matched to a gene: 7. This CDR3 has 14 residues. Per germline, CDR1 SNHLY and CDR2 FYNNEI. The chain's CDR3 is CASSGTGSQKKLFF. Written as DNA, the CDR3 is TGTGCCAGCAGTGGGACAGGGAGTCAGAAAAAACTGTTTTTT. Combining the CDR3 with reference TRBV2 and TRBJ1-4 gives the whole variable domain EPEVTQTPSHQVTQMGQEVILRCVPISNHLYFYWYRQILGQKVEFLVSFYNNEISEKSEIFDDQFSVERPDGSNFTLKIRSTKLEDSAMYFCASSGTGSQKKLFFGSGTQLSVL.

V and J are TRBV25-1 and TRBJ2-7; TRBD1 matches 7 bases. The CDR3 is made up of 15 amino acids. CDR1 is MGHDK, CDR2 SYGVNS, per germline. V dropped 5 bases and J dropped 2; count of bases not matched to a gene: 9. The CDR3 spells CASSPQRQGAYEQYF. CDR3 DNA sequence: TGTGCCAGCAGTCCCCAGCGGCAGGGGGCCTACGAGCAGTACTTC.

The CDR3 bases are TGTGCCAGCAGCTTACTTCGACTAGCGGGAAGGTACGAGCAGTACTTC. Its translation is CASSLLRLAGRYEQYF. The J gene is TRBJ2-7, the V gene TRBV7-2, with 11 nucleotides matching TRBD2. V shed 2 bases, J shed 4 bases, and the junction held 7 bases outside the gene matches. The CDR3 runs to 16 residues. The germline V gene has CDR1 SGHTA and CDR2 FQGNSA.

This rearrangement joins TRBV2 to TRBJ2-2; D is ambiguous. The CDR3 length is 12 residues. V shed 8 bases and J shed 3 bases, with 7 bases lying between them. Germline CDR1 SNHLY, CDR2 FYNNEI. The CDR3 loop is CASLYHTGELFF. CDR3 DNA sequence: TGTGCCAGCCTATATCACACCGGGGAGCTGTTTTTT.